This entry is about one TCR beta chain. The specificity of this receptor is unknown. No much larger clone exists at a distance of one base, and base qualities are not known. These data are taken from a study of technical replicates of blood from several donors (dated by TCRdb to about 2017). Libraries were prepared through the immunoSEQ multiplex PCR assay. TCRdb limited this immuneACCESS table to in-frame rearrangements with V and J called. A share of clones is missing; checked studies link under half to unresolved V genes, and the rest is unexplained. In this sample the table shows around 92,000 clones, roughly 96% of which occur a single time. The ten largest account for more than 0.2% of the sample. What was sequenced was T cells isolated from PBMCs. The receptor was isolated from a human donor in good health.

The nucleotide sequence reads as follows: TGTGCCATCAGTGAGGCCCTAGCGGGGGATGATGAGCAGTTCTTC. The translation is CAISEALAGDDEQFF. This receptor chain uses TRBV10-3 and TRBJ2-1; 10 of the junction bases match TRBD2. The germline V and J ends show losses of 2 bases and 8 bases respectively, and no gene match explains 6 bases of the junction. CDR1 ENHRY and CDR2 SYGVKD were looked up in the germline V gene. The CDR3 holds 15 amino acids from the cysteine to the phenylalanine. The read is trimmed to its CDR3 DNA, 45 bases read in frame from base 1.